This entry features one T cell receptor (beta chain) sequence. The entry originates in a study of blood T cell repertoires in COVID-19. For the study at large: PBMCs, B-cell-depleted T cells, or T cells provided the cDNA or gDNA that made up the material.

J was trimmed by 6 bases and V by 1 base; bases with no gene match: 11. CDR3 length: 17 residues. Germline-derived CDR1 and CDR2 are LGHNA and YNFKEQ. Sequencing was performed with immunoSEQ multiplex PCR; in TCRdb, only in-frame clones are kept and a portion is missing. Of about 71,000 clones in the sample, approximately 90% were seen once. The receptor was derived from a man aged 50-59 years with acute or convalescent COVID-19. Material: peripheral blood. The gene calls are TRBV4-2 and TRBJ2-1; 8 bases match TRBD2. CDR3 DNA: TGTGCCAGCAGCCAAGGGCCTACTAGCGGAACCCTCAATGAGCAGTTCTTC. It is translated as CASSQGPTSGTLNEQFF.